This T cell receptor (beta chain) was obtained from a study of tissue T cells after allogeneic stem cell transplantation. Study-level findings and limits: Shared clones across patients were few; motif clustering revealed tissue-specific shared signatures.

Clones were read by immunoSEQ multiplex PCR, and TCRdb kept only the in-frame ones, dropping some. This table holds 6,000 or so clones, more than 40% found once. Concerning this clone itself: Its antigen remains unidentified. Here the gene names and germline are mouse. From the germline J gene comes the end of the CDR3, since the read stops 1 residue before it.

Time point indicated: mouse harvest day 7 after allogeneic transplant. Tail vein injection delivered 10^7 T-cell-depleted bone marrow cells and 10^6 splenic CD5+ T cells. Germline V CDR1 and CDR2: SGHSA, FRNQAP. This CDR3 region has 13 residues. V lost 2 bases and J 1 base, leaving 5 bases between the germline ends. The rearrangement uses TRBV16 and TRBJ1-1; no clear D. The source of this sequence is a female BALB/c mouse given C57BL/6 T cells with graft-versus-host disease after an allogeneic hematopoietic cell transplant. The sample was gut tissue. The sequenced CDR3 bases are TGTGCAAGCAGCTTAAGACAAAACACAGAAGTCTTC. This encodes CASSLRQNTEVF. The whole CDR3 is CASSLRQNTEVFF.